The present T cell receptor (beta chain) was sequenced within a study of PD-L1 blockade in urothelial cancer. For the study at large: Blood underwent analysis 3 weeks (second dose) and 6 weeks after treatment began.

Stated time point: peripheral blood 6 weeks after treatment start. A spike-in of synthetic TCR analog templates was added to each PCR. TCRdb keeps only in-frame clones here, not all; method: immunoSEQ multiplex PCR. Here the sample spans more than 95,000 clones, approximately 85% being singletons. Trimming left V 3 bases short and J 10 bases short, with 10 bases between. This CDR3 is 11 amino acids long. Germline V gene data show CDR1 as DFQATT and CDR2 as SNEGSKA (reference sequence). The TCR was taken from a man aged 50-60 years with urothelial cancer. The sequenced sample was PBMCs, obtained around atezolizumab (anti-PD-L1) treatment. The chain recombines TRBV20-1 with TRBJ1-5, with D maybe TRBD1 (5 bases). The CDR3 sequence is CSASVQGPQHF. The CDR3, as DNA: TGCAGTGCTAGCGTGCAGGGACCCCAGCATTTT.